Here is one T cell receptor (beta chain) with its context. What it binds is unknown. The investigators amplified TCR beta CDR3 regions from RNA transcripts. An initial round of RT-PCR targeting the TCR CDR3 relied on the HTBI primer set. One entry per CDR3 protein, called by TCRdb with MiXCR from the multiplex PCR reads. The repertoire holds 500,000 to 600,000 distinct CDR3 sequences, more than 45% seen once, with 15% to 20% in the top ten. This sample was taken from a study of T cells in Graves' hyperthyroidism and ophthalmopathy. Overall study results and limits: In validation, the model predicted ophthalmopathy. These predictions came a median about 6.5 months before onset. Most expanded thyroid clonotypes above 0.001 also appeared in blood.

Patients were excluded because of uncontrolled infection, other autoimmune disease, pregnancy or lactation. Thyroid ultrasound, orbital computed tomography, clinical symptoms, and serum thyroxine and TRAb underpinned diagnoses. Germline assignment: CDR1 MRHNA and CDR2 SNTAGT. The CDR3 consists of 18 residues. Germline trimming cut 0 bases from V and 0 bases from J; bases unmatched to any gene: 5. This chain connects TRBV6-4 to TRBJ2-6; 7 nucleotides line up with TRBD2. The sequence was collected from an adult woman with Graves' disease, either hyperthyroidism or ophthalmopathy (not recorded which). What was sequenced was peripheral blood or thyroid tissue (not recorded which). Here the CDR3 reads CASSDSTGGYSGANVLTF. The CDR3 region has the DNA TGTGCCAGCAGTGACTCGACGGGGGGTTACTCTGGGGCCAACGTCCTGACTTTC.